Shown below are 2 T cell receptor beta chains from a single sample sequenced in a study of tumor-infiltrating lymphocytes in primary liver carcinoma. Extraction also yielded germline DNA, while blood RNA was obtained from unsorted whole blood. The template, about 540 ng total RNA, yielded TCR beta cDNA made with a constant-region primer. Employing slightly modified ARM-PCR, three nested multiplex PCR rounds were run, and these gave rise to the TCR beta libraries. Rounds one and two of PCR, each of about 10 cycles, were primed with TRBV1-TRBV30 forward primers and a C-beta reverse primer. TCRdb recomputed calls from the multiplex PCR reads with MiXCR, one row per CDR3 protein. The profile shows 300,000 to 400,000 distinct CDR3 sequences, 65% of them singletons. Specimen: peripheral blood. The receptors derive from a man aged 40-49 years with primary liver carcinoma and hepatitis B virus infection.

J is TRBJ1-5 and V is TRBV11-2, with D unresolved. Trimming pared 0 bases from V and 14 bases from J, leaving 23 bases between. The CDR3 spans 16 residues. Germline CDR1 is SGHAT and CDR2 is FQNNGV. CDR3 sequence: CASSLDQGYDNQTKHF. The CDR3 coding sequence is TGTGCCAGCAGCTTAGACCAAGGGTACGACAATCAGACCAAGCATTTT.

As regards this clonotype: A much larger clone differs by one base, so this may be a read error. V and J are TRBV6-6 and TRBJ1-2; D is uncertain. This CDR3 comprises 12 residues. Germline V lookup: CDR1 MNHNY, CDR2 SVGAGI (reference sequence). In DNA form, the CDR3 reads TGTGCCAGCACCGGACTCGGGTATGGCCACACCTTC. This sequence encodes CASTGLGYGHTF.